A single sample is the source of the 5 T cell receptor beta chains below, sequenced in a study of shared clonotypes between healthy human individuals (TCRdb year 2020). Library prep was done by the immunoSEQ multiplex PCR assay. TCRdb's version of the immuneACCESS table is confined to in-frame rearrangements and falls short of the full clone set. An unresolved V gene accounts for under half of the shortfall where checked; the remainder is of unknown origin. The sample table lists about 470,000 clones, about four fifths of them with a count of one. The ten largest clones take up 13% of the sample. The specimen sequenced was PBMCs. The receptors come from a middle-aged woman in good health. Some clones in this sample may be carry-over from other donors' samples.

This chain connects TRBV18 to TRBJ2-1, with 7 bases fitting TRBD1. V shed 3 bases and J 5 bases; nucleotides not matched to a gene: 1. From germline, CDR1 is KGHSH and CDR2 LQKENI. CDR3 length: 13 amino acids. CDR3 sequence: CASSPDRNNEQFF. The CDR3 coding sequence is TGTGCCAGCTCACCGGACAGGAACAATGAGCAGTTCTTC.

In DNA, the CDR3 is TGTGCCATCAGTGAGCAGACCGGAGCGGGAGGTAGGAATGAGCAGTTCTTC. Its protein product is CAISEQTGAGGRNEQFF. The chain is built from TRBV10-3 and TRBJ2-1, with 9 positions matching TRBD2. Germline V gene lookup returns CDR1 ENHRY and CDR2 SYGVKD. J gave up 7 bases and V 2 bases, and 12 bases lay outside the gene matches. The CDR3 loop spans 17 amino acids.

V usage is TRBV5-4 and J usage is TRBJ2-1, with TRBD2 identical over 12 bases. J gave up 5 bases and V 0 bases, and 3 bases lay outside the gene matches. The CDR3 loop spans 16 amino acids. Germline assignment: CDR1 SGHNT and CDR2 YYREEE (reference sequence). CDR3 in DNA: TGTGCCAGCAGCTTGGATCTAGCGGGAGGGCACAATGAGCAGTTCTTC. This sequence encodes CASSLDLAGGHNEQFF.

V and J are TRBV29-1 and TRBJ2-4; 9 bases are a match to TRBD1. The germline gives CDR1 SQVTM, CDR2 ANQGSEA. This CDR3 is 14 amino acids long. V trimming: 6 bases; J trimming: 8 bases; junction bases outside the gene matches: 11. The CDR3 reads CSVVRDRARDIQYF. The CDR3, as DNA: TGCAGCGTCGTCCGGGACAGGGCGCGTGACATTCAGTACTTC.

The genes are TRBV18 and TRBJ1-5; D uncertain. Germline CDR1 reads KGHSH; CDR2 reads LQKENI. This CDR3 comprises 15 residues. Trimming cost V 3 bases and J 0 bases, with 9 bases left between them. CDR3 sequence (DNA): TGTGCCAGCTCACCTCTCCACAGTAGCAATCAGCCCCAGCATTTT. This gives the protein CASSPLHSSNQPQHF.